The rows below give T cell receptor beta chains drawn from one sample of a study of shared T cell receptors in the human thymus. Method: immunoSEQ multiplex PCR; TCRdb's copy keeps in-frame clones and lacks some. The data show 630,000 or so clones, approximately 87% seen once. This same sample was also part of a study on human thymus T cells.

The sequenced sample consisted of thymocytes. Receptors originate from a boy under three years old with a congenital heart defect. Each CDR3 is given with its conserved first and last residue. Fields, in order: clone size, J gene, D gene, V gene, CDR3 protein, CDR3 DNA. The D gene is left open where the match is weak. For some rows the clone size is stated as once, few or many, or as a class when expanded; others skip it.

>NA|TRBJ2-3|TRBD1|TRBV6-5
CASTPRDSDTDTQYF
TGTGCCAGCACCCCCCGGGACAGCGACACAGATACGCAGTATTTT
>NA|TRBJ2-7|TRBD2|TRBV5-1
CASSIQGTSYEQYF
TGCGCCAGCAGCATCCAAGGGACTAGCTACGAGCAGTACTTC
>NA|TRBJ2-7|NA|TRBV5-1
CASSLEDRSYEQYF
TGCGCCAGCAGCTTGGAGGACAGATCCTACGAGCAGTACTTC
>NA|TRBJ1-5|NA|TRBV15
CATSRGGRGTYSNQPQHF
TGTGCCACCAGCAGAGGAGGTAGAGGTACATATAGCAATCAGCCCCAGCATTTT
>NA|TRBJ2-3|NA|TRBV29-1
CSALRLPTDTQYF
TGCAGCGCCCTCCGCCTACCCACAGATACGCAGTATTTT
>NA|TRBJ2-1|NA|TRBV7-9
CASSDSGAVTYNEQFF
TGTGCCAGCAGCGACTCAGGGGCGGTAACCTACAATGAGCAGTTCTTC
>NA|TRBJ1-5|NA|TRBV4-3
CASSQDLGLTGDQPQHF
TGCGCCAGCAGCCAAGATTTGGGTCTTACAGGTGATCAGCCCCAGCATTTT
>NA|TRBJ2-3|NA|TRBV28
CASSSVGVRTDTQYF
TGTGCCAGCAGTTCAGTCGGAGTGAGGACAGATACGCAGTATTTT
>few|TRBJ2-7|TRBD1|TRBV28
CASSLPDRVSYEQYF
TGTGCCAGCAGTTTGCCGGACAGGGTCTCCTACGAGCAGTACTTC
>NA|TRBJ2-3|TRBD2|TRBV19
CASSIRLAGGLDTQYF
TGTGCCAGTAGTATTAGACTAGCGGGGGGGCTTGATACGCAGTATTTT
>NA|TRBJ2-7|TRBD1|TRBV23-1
CASSHRQGPYEQYF
TGCGCCAGCAGTCATCGACAGGGTCCCTACGAGCAGTACTTC
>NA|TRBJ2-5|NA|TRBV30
CAWSPGGGETQYF
TGTGCCTGGAGTCCCGGGGGAGGAGAGACCCAGTACTTC
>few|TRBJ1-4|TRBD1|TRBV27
CASSLDPRQGAGGEKLFF
TGTGCCAGCAGTTTAGATCCGCGACAGGGGGCTGGTGGCGAAAAACTGTTTTTT
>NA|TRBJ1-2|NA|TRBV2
CARPHRDGYTF
TGTGCCAGACCACACCGGGATGGCTACACCTTC
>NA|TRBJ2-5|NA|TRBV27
CASSQSGLGSQETQYF
TGTGCCAGCAGCCAGTCGGGTTTGGGGAGCCAAGAGACCCAGTACTTC
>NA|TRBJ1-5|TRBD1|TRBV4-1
CASSQPGDRGNQPQHF
TGCGCCAGCAGCCAACCGGGGGACAGGGGAAATCAGCCCCAGCATTTT
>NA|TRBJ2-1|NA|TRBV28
CASSLMITQVEHEQFF
TGTGCCAGCAGTTTAATGATCACCCAGGTTGAGCATGAGCAGTTCTTC
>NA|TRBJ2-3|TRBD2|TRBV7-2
CASSPSWGGTQYF
TGTGCCAGCAGTCCCTCTTGGGGGGGAACGCAGTATTTT
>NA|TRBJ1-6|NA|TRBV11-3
CASSLGRGIMTPLHF
TGTGCCAGCAGCTTAGGCCGCGGGATTATGACACCCCTCCACTTT